This T cell receptor (beta chain) is drawn from a study of T cells in narcolepsy. The table came from immunoSEQ multiplex PCR; TCRdb's copy has only in-frame clones and leaves some out. The repertoire holds some 30,000 clones, with more than 70% as singletons. The germline CDR1 and CDR2 sequences are KGHSH and LQKENI. The CDR3 consists of 15 residues. Trimming shortened V by 3 bases and J by 6 bases, and 17 bases separated the two germline ends. As regards this clone: Its antigen remains unknown.

Study-wide results and caveats: HCRT-specific and TRIB2-specific autoreactive clonotypes appeared among same-patient CSF and blood CD4+ clonotypes. Healthy controls reportedly lacked the autoreactive clonotypes serially found in patients' blood. Autoreactive clone sequences were missing from some blood memory CD4+ repertoires.

The specimen was memory (CD45RA-) CD4+ T cells from blood. V is TRBV18 and J is TRBJ1-2, with a tentative D call TRBD1 (6 bases). This sequence originates from a human donor in good health. The chain's CDR3 is CASSPSQGLRDGYTF. The CDR3 nucleotides are TGTGCCAGCTCACCCTCGCAGGGGCTTCGGGATGGCTACACCTTC.